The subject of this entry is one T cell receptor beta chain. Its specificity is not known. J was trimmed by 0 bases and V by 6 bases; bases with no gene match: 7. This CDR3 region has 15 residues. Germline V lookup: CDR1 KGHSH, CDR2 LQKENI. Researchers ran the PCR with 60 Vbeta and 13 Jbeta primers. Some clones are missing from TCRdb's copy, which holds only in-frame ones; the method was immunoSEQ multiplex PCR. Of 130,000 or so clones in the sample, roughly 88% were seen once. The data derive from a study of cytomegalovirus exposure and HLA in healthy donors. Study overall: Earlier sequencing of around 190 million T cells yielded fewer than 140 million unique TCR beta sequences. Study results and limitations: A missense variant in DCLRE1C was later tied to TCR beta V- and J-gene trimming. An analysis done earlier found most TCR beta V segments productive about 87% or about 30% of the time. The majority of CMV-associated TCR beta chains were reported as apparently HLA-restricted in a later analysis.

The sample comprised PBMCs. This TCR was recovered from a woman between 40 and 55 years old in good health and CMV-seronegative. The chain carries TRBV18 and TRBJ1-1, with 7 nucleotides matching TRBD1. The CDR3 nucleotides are TGTGCCAGCTCGGCAGGACAGGCGCTGAACACTGAAGCTTTCTTT. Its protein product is CASSAGQALNTEAFF. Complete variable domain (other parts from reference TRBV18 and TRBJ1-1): NAGVMQNPRHLVRRRGQEARLRCSPMKGHSHVYWYRQLPEEGLKFMVYLQKENIIDESGMPKERFSAEFPKEGPSILRIQQVVRGDSAAYFCASSAGQALNTEAFFGQGTRLTVV.